This record looks at one TCR beta chain sequence and its context. This sample is drawn from a study of blood T cell repertoires in COVID-19. V lost 10 bases and J 6 bases, leaving 14 bases between the germline ends. The CDR3 length is 12 residues. Germline V gene data show CDR1 as MDHEN and CDR2 as SYDVKM. In terms of age and location, participants ranged from roughly 18 to 90 years and lived in about 25 US areas. Symptom resolution, clearance, or two negative PCRs marked donors in Cohort 3 as recovered. Original data processing: From reference gene primer amplification, estimates of nucleated cell counts were derived. Repertoires were generated with immunoSEQ multiplex PCR, while TCRdb's copy carries only in-frame clones and drops some. The DNA gave D and trimming, while V, J and clone size come from that table. The data contain about 140,000 clones, about 89% of them seen just once; the ten biggest clones take up around 11%.

The specimen sequenced was PBMCs or T cells enriched from blood (not recorded which). J is TRBJ2-3 and V is TRBV28, with D tentatively TRBD1 (5 bases). The receptor comes from a man aged 60 to 75 who had recovered from COVID-19. The DNA of the CDR3 is TGTGCCACCATGCTTAACAGGGATACGCAGTATTTT. Amino acids: CATMLNRDTQYF.